Sequencing of this T cell receptor beta chain was carried out in a study of Ad26.COV2.S vaccination and SARS-CoV-2 variants. In the study overall: Once or twice, 56 days apart, Ad26.COV2.S was delivered intramuscularly. Notes on the study in general: Substantial breadth was reportedly displayed by spike-specific CD8+ and CD4+ T cell responses after vaccination. Participants given vaccine showed non-spike TCR breadth similar to that of placebo recipients.

Regarding treatment: some 20 received Ad26.COV2.S at low or high dose, single or two shots; roughly five received placebo; per-sample allocation not given. Specimens were obtained on day 63 following the first vaccine or placebo injection. An 18-55-year-old adult in Boston served as donor. Clones were sequenced by immunoSEQ multiplex PCR, and TCRdb holds only the in-frame ones, with some missing. The sample consists of about 680,000 clones, about 90% of them appearing once. Trimming took off 0 bases at V and 0 bases at J, with 6 bases between the two ends. The CDR3 sequence is 14 residues long. The germline V gene encodes CDR1 LNHNV and CDR2 YYDKDF (reference sequence). Concerning this clone: Its antigen remains unidentified.

The clonotype comes from a person between 18 and 59 years old who received the Ad26.COV2.S COVID-19 vaccine or a placebo. Sequences were derived from peripheral blood, sampled in a trial of Ad26.COV2.S vaccine versus placebo. The chain links TRBV15 to TRBJ2-7; either TRBD1 or TRBD2 may fit D (5 bases each). CDR3 sequence (DNA): TGTGCCACCAGCAGAGATGGGGGCTCCTACGAGCAGTACTTC. Its translation: CATSRDGGSYEQYF.